Listed below are T cell receptor beta chains from one sample, sequenced in a study of a mutant IDH1 vaccine in newly diagnosed glioma. Clones were read by immunoSEQ multiplex PCR, and TCRdb kept only the in-frame ones, dropping some. In the table there are tens of thousands of clones, less than 80% of which are singletons. Their antigens remain unidentified. Source: PBMCs, taken from a glioma patient whose treatment included an IDH1 peptide vaccine. The receptors shown here come from a man aged 50 to 59 with glioma. Both conserved end residues are part of each CDR3. The D gene is left open where the match is weak. Clone size is stated in some rows and not others, as once, few, many or a class when expanded.

j_call: TRBJ1-1
v_call: TRBV19
d_call: TRBD1
clone_size: -
cdr3_aa: CASSQGASTEAFF
cdr3_nt: TGTGCCAGTAGTCAGGGGGCGAGCACTGAAGCTTTCTTT

j_call: TRBJ1-2
v_call: TRBV7-2
d_call: TRBD1
clone_size: -
cdr3_aa: CASSLADRGRGYTF
cdr3_nt: TGTGCCAGCAGCTTAGCCGACAGGGGGAGAGGCTACACCTTC

j_call: TRBJ1-4
v_call: TRBV21-1
d_call: -
clone_size: -
cdr3_aa: CASSKDRAFGEKLFF
cdr3_nt: TGTGCCAGCAGCAAGGACAGGGCCTTTGGGGAAAAACTGTTTTTT

j_call: TRBJ1-2
v_call: TRBV14
d_call: -
clone_size: few
cdr3_aa: CASSQDRWGGYGYTF
cdr3_nt: TGTGCCAGCAGCCAAGATCGATGGGGCGGGTATGGCTACACCTTC

j_call: TRBJ1-3
v_call: TRBV9
d_call: -
clone_size: -
cdr3_aa: CASSSPRGSGNTIYF
cdr3_nt: TGTGCCAGCAGTTCACCACGGGGGTCCGGAAACACCATATATTTT

j_call: TRBJ2-3
v_call: TRBV7-8
d_call: -
clone_size: -
cdr3_aa: CASTAGSTDTQYF
cdr3_nt: TGTGCCAGCACCGCCGGGTCGACAGATACGCAGTATTTT

j_call: TRBJ1-2
v_call: TRBV27
d_call: TRBD1
clone_size: -
cdr3_aa: CASSLYRGANYGYTF
cdr3_nt: TGTGCCAGCAGTCTATACAGGGGGGCCAACTATGGCTACACCTTC

j_call: TRBJ1-5
v_call: TRBV21-1
d_call: -
clone_size: -
cdr3_aa: CASSNAQPQHF
cdr3_nt: TGTGCCAGCAGCAACGCCCAGCCCCAGCATTTT

j_call: TRBJ1-1
v_call: TRBV19
d_call: -
clone_size: -
cdr3_aa: CASSPGTPSMNTEAFF
cdr3_nt: TGTGCCAGTAGTCCCGGGACTCCAAGCATGAACACTGAAGCTTTCTTT

j_call: TRBJ2-7
v_call: TRBV21-1
d_call: -
clone_size: -
cdr3_aa: CASSKAKGQRGSYEQYF
cdr3_nt: TGTGCCAGCAGCAAAGCGAAAGGACAACGAGGATCCTACGAGCAGTACTTC

j_call: TRBJ2-5
v_call: TRBV11-2
d_call: TRBD2
clone_size: few
cdr3_aa: CASRRTSGADGTQYF
cdr3_nt: TGTGCCAGCAGGCGGACTAGCGGGGCTGACGGGACCCAGTACTTC

j_call: TRBJ2-1
v_call: TRBV30
d_call: TRBD2
clone_size: -
cdr3_aa: CAWRPSGGEQFF
cdr3_nt: TGTGCCTGGAGGCCTAGCGGCGGTGAGCAGTTCTTC

j_call: TRBJ2-1
v_call: TRBV7-2
d_call: TRBD2
clone_size: -
cdr3_aa: CASSSLAGVNEQFF
cdr3_nt: TGTGCCAGCAGCTCACTAGCGGGGGTCAATGAGCAGTTCTTC

j_call: TRBJ1-1
v_call: TRBV18
d_call: -
clone_size: few
cdr3_aa: CASSQDWNTEAFF
cdr3_nt: TGTGCCAGCTCACAGGACTGGAACACTGAAGCTTTCTTT

j_call: TRBJ2-1
v_call: TRBV5-6
d_call: -
clone_size: -
cdr3_aa: CASSTQEYNEQFF
cdr3_nt: TGTGCCAGCAGCACCCAGGAGTACAATGAGCAGTTCTTC

j_call: TRBJ2-7
v_call: TRBV5-1
d_call: TRBD1
clone_size: -
cdr3_aa: CASMWDRDYEQYF
cdr3_nt: TGCGCCAGCATGTGGGACAGGGACTACGAGCAGTACTTC

j_call: TRBJ1-1
v_call: TRBV30
d_call: -
clone_size: -
cdr3_aa: CACSENIEAFF
cdr3_nt: TGTGCCTGTAGCGAGAACATTGAAGCTTTCTTT

j_call: TRBJ1-1
v_call: TRBV6-5
d_call: TRBD1
clone_size: -
cdr3_aa: CASSYSQGANTEAFF
cdr3_nt: TGTGCCAGCAGTTACTCACAGGGGGCAAACACTGAAGCTTTCTTT

j_call: TRBJ2-5
v_call: TRBV7-9
d_call: TRBD2
clone_size: once
cdr3_aa: CASSLAGREGKTQYF
cdr3_nt: TGTGCCAGCAGCTTAGCGGGGAGGGAAGGCAAGACCCAGTACTTC

j_call: TRBJ2-3
v_call: TRBV2
d_call: -
clone_size: -
cdr3_aa: CASSEIEDTQYF
cdr3_nt: TGTGCCAGCAGTGAAATCGAGGATACGCAGTATTTT

j_call: TRBJ2-1
v_call: TRBV27
d_call: -
clone_size: few
cdr3_aa: CASRVGPANNEQFF
cdr3_nt: TGTGCCAGCAGGGTGGGGCCAGCAAACAATGAGCAGTTCTTC

j_call: TRBJ2-7
v_call: TRBV25-1
d_call: -
clone_size: -
cdr3_aa: CASSVTGTLKEQYF
cdr3_nt: TGTGCCAGCAGTGTCACCGGGACCCTTAAGGAGCAGTACTTC

j_call: TRBJ2-5
v_call: TRBV5-1
d_call: -
clone_size: -
cdr3_aa: CASSLAGYGETQYF
cdr3_nt: TGCGCCAGCAGCTTGGCGGGGTATGGAGAGACCCAGTACTTC

j_call: TRBJ1-6
v_call: TRBV25-1
d_call: TRBD1
clone_size: -
cdr3_aa: CASIGTVVGSPLHF
cdr3_nt: TGTGCCAGCATCGGGACAGTCGTCGGTTCACCCCTCCACTTT

j_call: TRBJ2-3
v_call: TRBV4-2
d_call: TRBD2
clone_size: once
cdr3_aa: CASSQAASGGEHTQYF
cdr3_nt: TGTGCCAGCAGCCAAGCCGCTAGCGGGGGGGAGCATACGCAGTATTTT